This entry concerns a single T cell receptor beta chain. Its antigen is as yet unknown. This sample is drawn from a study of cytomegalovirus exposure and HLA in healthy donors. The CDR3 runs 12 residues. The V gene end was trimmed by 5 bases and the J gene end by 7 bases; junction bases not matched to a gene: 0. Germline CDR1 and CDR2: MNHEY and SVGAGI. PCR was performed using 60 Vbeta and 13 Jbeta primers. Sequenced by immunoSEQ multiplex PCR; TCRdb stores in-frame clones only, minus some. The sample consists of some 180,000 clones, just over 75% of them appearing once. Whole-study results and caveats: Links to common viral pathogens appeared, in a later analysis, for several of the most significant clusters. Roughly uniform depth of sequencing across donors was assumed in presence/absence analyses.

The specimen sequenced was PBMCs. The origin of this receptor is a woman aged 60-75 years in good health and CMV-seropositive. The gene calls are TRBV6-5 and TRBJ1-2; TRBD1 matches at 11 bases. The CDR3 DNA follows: TGTGCCAGCAGTGGGACAGGGGGTGGCTACACCTTC. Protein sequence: CASSGTGGGYTF.